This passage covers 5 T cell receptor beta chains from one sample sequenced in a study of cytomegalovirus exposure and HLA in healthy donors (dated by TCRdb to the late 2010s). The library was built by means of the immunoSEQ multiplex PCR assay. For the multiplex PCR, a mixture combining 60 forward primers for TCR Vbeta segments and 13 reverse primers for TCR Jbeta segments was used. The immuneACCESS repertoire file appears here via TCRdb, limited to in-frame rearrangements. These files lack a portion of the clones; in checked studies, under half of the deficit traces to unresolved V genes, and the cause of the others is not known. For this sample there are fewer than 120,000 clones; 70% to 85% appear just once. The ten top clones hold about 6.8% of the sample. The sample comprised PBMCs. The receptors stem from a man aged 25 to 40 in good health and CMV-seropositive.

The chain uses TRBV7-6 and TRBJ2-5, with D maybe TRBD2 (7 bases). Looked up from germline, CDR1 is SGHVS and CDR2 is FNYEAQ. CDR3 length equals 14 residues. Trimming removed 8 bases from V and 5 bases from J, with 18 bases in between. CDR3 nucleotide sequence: TGTGCCAGCTCCACACAGGGAGGGGTGGAGACCCAGTACTTC. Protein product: CASSTQGGVETQYF.

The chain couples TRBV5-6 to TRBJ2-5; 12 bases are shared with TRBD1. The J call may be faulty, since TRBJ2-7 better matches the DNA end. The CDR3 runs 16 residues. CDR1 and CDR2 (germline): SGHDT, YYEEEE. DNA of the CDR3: TGTGCCAGCAGCACAAGGCCCGGGACAGGGGGCATCGAGCAGTACTTC. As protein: CASSTRPGTGGIEQYF.

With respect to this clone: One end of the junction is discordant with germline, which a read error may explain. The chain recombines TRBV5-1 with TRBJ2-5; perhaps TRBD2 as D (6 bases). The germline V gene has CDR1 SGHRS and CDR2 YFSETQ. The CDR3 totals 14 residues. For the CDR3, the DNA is TGCGCCAGCAGCTTGGGTAGCGGTCAAGAGGCCCAGTACTTC. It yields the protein CASSLGSGQEAQYF.

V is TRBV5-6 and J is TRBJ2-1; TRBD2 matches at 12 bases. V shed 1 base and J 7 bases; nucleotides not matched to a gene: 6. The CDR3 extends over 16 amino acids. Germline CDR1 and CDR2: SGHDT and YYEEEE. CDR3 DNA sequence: TGTGCCAGCAGCTTGATCGGGACTAGCGGGTTGAATGAGCAGTTCTTC. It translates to CASSLIGTSGLNEQFF.

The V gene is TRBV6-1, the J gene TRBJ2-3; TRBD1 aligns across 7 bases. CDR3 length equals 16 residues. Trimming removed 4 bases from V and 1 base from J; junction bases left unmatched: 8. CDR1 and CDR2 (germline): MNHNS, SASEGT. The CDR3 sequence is CASSVEQGLGTDTQYF. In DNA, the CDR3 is TGTGCCAGCAGTGTAGAACAGGGGCTGGGCACAGATACGCAGTATTTT.